The rows below give T cell receptor beta chains drawn from one sample of a study of regulatory T cells in long-lasting Graves disease. A single record per CDR3 protein comes from TCRdb applying MiXCR to the multiplex PCR reads. This table holds around 400,000 distinct CDR3 sequences, approximately 10% found once. This sample was shared with a second study, whose subject was T cells in Graves' hyperthyroidism and ophthalmopathy.

This specimen was peripheral blood mononuclear cells (PBMCs), taken at new diagnosis, from a patient treated with antithyroid drugs. All receptors come from a young woman with Graves disease. The CDR3 runs from the conserved cysteine through the conserved F or W. The D gene is left open where the match is weak. Clone size is given for some rows only: seen once, a few or many times, or a class if the clone is expanded.

D | J | size | V | CDR3 | DNA
. | TRBJ2-7 | many | TRBV7-6 | CASSLGGPAYEQYF | TGTGCCAGCAGCTTAGGTGGGCCTGCCTACGAGCAGTACTTC
. | TRBJ1-2 | many | TRBV11-2 | CASSLGYSGTPFNYGYTF | TGTGCCAGCAGCTTAGGCTATTCCGGGACTCCCTTTAACTATGGCTACACCTTC
. | TRBJ1-2 | once | TRBV4-1 | CASSQGGGGTNYGYTF | TGCGCCAGCAGCCAAGGCGGGGGGGGGACTAACTATGGCTACACCTTC
. | TRBJ2-7 | many | TRBV12-3/TRBV12-4 | CASSRDRKSYEQYF | TGTGCCAGCAGCCGCGACAGGAAATCCTACGAGCAGTACTTC
TRBD2 | TRBJ2-5 | many | TRBV19 | CASSIWSAGVAETQYF | TGTGCCAGTAGTATATGGTCAGCGGGAGTGGCAGAGACCCAGTACTTC
. | TRBJ2-3 | . | TRBV6-1 | CASSARTLSTDTQYF | TGTGCCAGCAGTGCCAGGACCTTAAGCACAGATACGCAGTATTTT
. | TRBJ2-5 | few | TRBV11-1 | CASSLAPGWAKETQYF | TGTGCCAGCAGCTTAGCCCCAGGCTGGGCCAAGGAGACCCAGTACTTC
. | TRBJ2-2 | few | TRBV7-6 | CASSLVRYNTGELFF | TGTGCCAGCAGCTTAGTCAGATACAACACCGGGGAGCTGTTTTTT
. | TRBJ1-2 | many | TRBV5-1 | CASSLEGHGYTF | TGTGCCAGCAGTTTAGAAGGGCATGGCTACACCTTC
TRBD1 | TRBJ2-5 | many | TRBV3-1 | CASSHGQGNTQYF | TGTGCCAGCAGCCACGGACAGGGTAACACCCAGTACTTC
TRBD2 | TRBJ2-3 | few | TRBV29-1 | CSVGALAGHSTDTQYF | TGCAGCGTTGGGGCGCTAGCGGGACACTCCACAGATACGCAGTATTTT
TRBD2 | TRBJ2-1 | . | TRBV27 | CASSSRLAGGVYEQFF | TGTGCCAGCAGTTCCCGACTAGCGGGAGGGGTCTATGAGCAGTTCTTC
. | TRBJ2-7 | many | TRBV28 | CASRRWDQQGYEQYF | TGTGCCAGCAGACGCTGGGATCAACAGGGCTACGAGCAGTACTTC
. | TRBJ1-2 | . | TRBV15 | CATSRDTLNYGYTF | TGTGCCACCAGCAGAGATACGCTAAACTACGGCTACACCTTC
. | TRBJ2-5 | . | TRBV4-3 | CASSRDGTRETQYF | TGCGCCAGCAGCCGAGATGGCACGCGCGAGACCCAGTACTTC
TRBD1 | TRBJ1-4 | few | TRBV6-9 | CASSYSQGAPGQKLFF | TGTGCCAGCAGTTACTCACAGGGGGCGCCGGGTCAGAAACTGTTTTTT
TRBD2 | TRBJ2-3 | many | TRBV20-1 | CSATFFGRYRDTQYF | TGCAGTGCTACGTTCTTCGGGAGGTATCGAGATACGCAGTATTTT
. | TRBJ1-2 | many | TRBV6-1 | CASRGGAGIGPYGYTF | TGTGCCAGCAGGGGGGGGGCTGGGATAGGGCCCTATGGCTACACCTTC
. | TRBJ2-1 | few | TRBV20-1 | CSAHPIRVSYNGQFF | TGCAGTGCTCATCCGATCAGGGTGTCCTACAATGGGCAGTTCTTC
. | TRBJ1-2 | few | TRBV7-9 | CASSLVPRVREDGYTF | TGTGCCAGCAGCTTAGTACCCAGGGTGAGAGAGGATGGCTACACCTTC
TRBD1 | TRBJ1-5 | few | TRBV4-1 | CASSHLSQGRGQPQHF | TGCGCCAGCAGCCATCTCTCACAGGGGAGAGGACAGCCCCAGCATTTT
. | TRBJ1-5 | many | TRBV6-1 | CASNPLSTRQPQHF | TGTGCCAGCAACCCCCTTTCGACGCGTCAGCCCCAGCATTTT
. | TRBJ2-1 | many | TRBV27 | CASSPRVDNEQFF | TGTGCCAGCAGTCCCCGGGTCGACAATGAGCAGTTCTTC
TRBD2 | TRBJ2-1 | few | TRBV20-1 | CSATTSTDEQFF | TGCAGTGCAACGACTAGCACAGATGAGCAGTTCTTC
TRBD1 | TRBJ2-3 | many | TRBV28 | CASSFQGASTDTQYF | TGTGCCAGCAGTTTCCAGGGGGCTAGCACAGATACGCAGTATTTT
. | TRBJ1-5 | many | TRBV20-1 | CSTRKVAEAGNQPQHF | TGCAGTACTAGGAAAGTCGCGGAGGCTGGCAATCAGCCCCAGCATTTT
. | TRBJ1-2 | . | TRBV20-1 | CSARGVGANYGYTF | TGCAGTGCTAGAGGGGTAGGGGCTAACTATGGCTACACCTTC
. | TRBJ1-5 | . | TRBV9 | CASSGGQNQPQHF | TGTGCCAGCAGCGGCGGACAGAATCAGCCCCAGCATTTT
. | TRBJ1-1 | many | TRBV15 | CATHLGYARENTEAFF | TGTGCCACCCATCTCGGGTATGCACGTGAGAACACTGAAGCTTTCTTT
TRBD2 | TRBJ2-1 | many | TRBV5-1 | CASSLGGSSYNEQFF | TGTGCCAGCAGCTTGGGCGGGAGCTCCTACAATGAGCAGTTCTTC
. | TRBJ1-2 | many | TRBV6-1 | CASSPYGRGDYGYTF | TGTGCCAGCAGCCCTTACGGACGTGGGGACTATGGCTACACCTTC
TRBD2 | TRBJ2-1 | few | TRBV14 | CASSQVAGRTSGRDEQFF | TGTGCCAGCAGCCAAGTCGCGGGGAGAACTAGCGGGAGGGACGAGCAGTTCTTC
TRBD2 | TRBJ2-1 | few | TRBV19 | CASSMLLAGYNEQFF | TGTGCCAGTAGTATGCTACTAGCGGGATACAATGAGCAGTTCTTC
TRBD2 | TRBJ2-2 | many | TRBV11-2 | CASRGTSGSKTGELFF | TGTGCCAGCAGAGGGACTAGCGGGAGTAAAACCGGGGAGCTGTTTTTT
TRBD1 | TRBJ1-5 | few | TRBV6-2/TRBV6-3 | CASSLTGMSNQPQHF | TGTGCCAGCAGCCTGACAGGGATGAGCAATCAGCCCCAGCATTTT
TRBD2 | TRBJ2-1 | many | TRBV6-1 | CASTVLTSGGANEQFF | TGTGCCAGCACGGTCCTAACTAGCGGGGGGGCCAATGAGCAGTTCTTC
TRBD1 | TRBJ2-2 | few | TRBV11-2 | CASSPPGTGNTGELFF | TGTGCCAGCAGCCCTCCCGGGACAGGGAACACCGGGGAGCTGTTTTTT
TRBD1 | TRBJ1-5 | many | TRBV4-3 | CASSQEGGQGQPQHF | TGCGCCAGCAGCCAAGAAGGTGGACAGGGTCAGCCCCAGCATTTT
. | TRBJ1-1 | few | TRBV4-1 | CASSQAGGYERMNTEAFF | TGCGCCAGCAGCCAAGCCGGGGGATACGAAAGGATGAACACTGAAGCTTTCTTT
. | TRBJ1-2 | many | TRBV9 | CASSVSPRQDGYTF | TGTGCCAGCAGCGTATCCCCCAGACAGGATGGCTACACCTTC
. | TRBJ1-1 | many | TRBV6-1 | CASSTEWGPEAFF | TGTGCCAGCAGTACAGAATGGGGACCTGAAGCTTTCTTT
. | TRBJ2-3 | few | TRBV7-3 | CASSPGDSTDTQYF | TGTGCCAGCAGCCCAGGGGACAGCACAGATACGCAGTATTTT
. | TRBJ1-1 | few | TRBV19 | CASSKIGLRDTEAFF | TGTGCCAGTAGTAAGATTGGGTTAAGGGACACTGAAGCTTTCTTT
. | TRBJ1-2 | . | TRBV7-9 | CASSLIKARQNYGYTF | TGTGCCAGCAGCTTAATCAAAGCCCGGCAGAACTATGGCTACACCTTC
. | TRBJ2-6 | many | TRBV27 | CASSLMGSGANVLTF | TGTGCCAGCAGTTTAATGGGTTCCGGGGCCAACGTCCTGACTTTC
. | TRBJ2-3 | many | TRBV12-3/TRBV12-4 | CASSLSLLRGLITDTQYF | TGTGCCAGCAGCCTATCTTTGTTAAGGGGGTTAATAACAGATACGCAGTATTTT
. | TRBJ2-3 | few | TRBV9 | CASSVEGGSTDMQYF | TGTGCCAGCAGCGTAGAGGGGGGTAGCACAGATATGCAGTATTTT
TRBD1 | TRBJ1-6 | many | TRBV20-1 | CSATDSTGAVNSPLHF | TGCAGTGCTACTGATTCGACAGGGGCGGTTAATTCACCCCTCCACTTT
. | TRBJ2-7 | many | TRBV7-8 | CASSLLQGRYEQYF | TGTGCCAGCAGCTTACTGCAGGGACGATACGAGCAGTACTTC
TRBD1 | TRBJ1-6 | many | TRBV12-3/TRBV12-4 | CAKFKANGTGASSYNSPLHF | TGTGCCAAATTTAAGGCCAATGGGACAGGGGCCTCTTCCTATAATTCACCCCTCCACTTT
TRBD1 | TRBJ2-7 | few | TRBV10-1 | CASSELVDRGGEQYF | TGCGCCAGCAGTGAGCTCGTGGACAGGGGAGGAGAGCAGTACTTC
. | TRBJ2-1 | few | TRBV19 | CASSISGVVVRNEQFF | TGTGCCAGTAGTATATCCGGGGTCGTTGTACGCAATGAGCAGTTCTTC
. | TRBJ1-3 | . | TRBV12-3/TRBV12-4 | CASSPIRLGNTIYF | TGTGCCAGCAGTCCAATCCGACTCGGAAACACCATATATTTT
TRBD1 | TRBJ2-5 | few | TRBV6-1 | CASSETPGQGFGAQYF | TGCGCCAGCAGTGAGACCCCGGGACAGGGGTTTGGTGCCCAGTACTTC
TRBD2 | TRBJ2-1 | few | TRBV7-9 | CASSSVRGGRRQFF | TGTGCCAGCAGCTCAGTGCGGGGGGGCCGCCGGCAGTTCTTC